The 27 T cell receptor beta chains presented below share a single source sample, sequenced in a study of blood T cell repertoires in COVID-19. Libraries were prepared by immunoSEQ multiplex PCR; TCRdb keeps only in-frame clonotypes and omits some of them. The sample lists roughly 150,000 clones; around 74% were seen once. The specimen sequenced was peripheral blood. These receptors came from a woman aged 80 or over with acute or convalescent COVID-19.

This clone was detected a few times. The rearrangement uses TRBV19 and TRBJ1-5; the D gene is possibly TRBD1 (6 bases). The CDR3 is 15 residues long. Trimming removed 5 bases from V and 4 bases from J, with 15 bases in between. The germline V gene encodes CDR1 LNHDA and CDR2 SQIVND (reference sequence). CDR3 in amino acids: CASSDRQAQNQPQHF. CDR3 nucleotides: TGTGCCAGTAGTGACAGACAGGCGCAAAATCAGCCCCAGCATTTT. The full variable domain, completed using reference TRBV19 and TRBJ1-5, is DGGITQSPKYLFRKEGQNVTLSCEQNLNHDAMYWYRQDPGQGLRLIYYSQIVNDFQKGDIAEGYSVSREKKESFPLTVTSAQKNPTAFYLCASSDRQAQNQPQHFGDGTRLSIL.

The rearrangement links TRBV5-1 to TRBJ1-3; no reliable D call. The CDR3 has 11 amino acids. Looked up from germline, CDR1 is SGHRS and CDR2 is YFSETQ. V dropped 3 bases and J dropped 9 bases, with 7 bases sitting between them. In nucleotides, the CDR3 is TGCGCCAGCAGCTCCCTAGGCACCATATATTTT. It yields the protein CASSSLGTIYF.

V is TRBV11-3 and J is TRBJ2-1; 9 bases fit TRBD2. V shed 1 base, J shed 8 bases, and the junction held 9 bases outside the gene matches. The length of the CDR3 is 16 residues. Germline V gene data show CDR1 as SGHNT and CDR2 as YENEEA. The chain's CDR3 is CASSLGGPSGADEQFF. CDR3 DNA sequence: TGTGCCAGCAGCTTAGGGGGGCCTAGCGGGGCTGATGAGCAGTTCTTC.

This clone was counted only a few times. The J gene is TRBJ2-6, the V gene TRBV2, with no clear D. Germline values: CDR1 SNHLY, CDR2 FYNNEI. This CDR3 is 14 amino acids long. Trimming cost V 7 bases and J 2 bases, with 9 bases left between them. The CDR3, as DNA: TGTGCCAGCATGCCAACAGCTGGGGCCAACGTCCTGACTTTC. Protein product: CASMPTAGANVLTF.

This clone has only one observation. The chain carries TRBV9 and TRBJ2-1, with 8 bases matching TRBD2. Germline V gene data show CDR1 as SGDLS and CDR2 as YYNGEE. V lost 3 bases to trimming and J lost 5 bases; unmatched junction nucleotides: 16. This CDR3 comprises 18 residues. CDR3: CASSGRVFSGDIDNEQFF. As DNA, the CDR3 is TGTGCCAGCAGCGGGAGGGTCTTTAGCGGGGACATTGACAATGAGCAGTTCTTC.

V and J are TRBV3-1 (or the pseudogene TRBV3-2) and TRBJ1-2; tentatively, D is TRBD1 (6 bases). CDR3 size: 13 residues. V lost 4 bases to trimming and J lost 7 bases, with 13 bases between them. The germline V gene encodes CDR1 LGHDT and CDR2 YNNKEL (reference sequence). The CDR3 spells CASSPREGGGYTF. In DNA, the CDR3 is TGTGCCAGCAGCCCCCGGGAGGGGGGTGGCTACACCTTC.

The rearrangement joins TRBV4-2 to TRBJ2-4; D possibly corresponds to TRBD1 (6 bases). The CDR3 spans 19 residues. Germline CDR1 LGHNA, CDR2 YNFKEQ. Trimming left V 0 bases short and J 0 bases short, with 18 bases between. The CDR3 region is CASSQDFKDSKLAKNIQYF. CDR3 DNA: TGTGCCAGCAGCCAAGACTTCAAGGACAGCAAGCTAGCCAAAAACATTCAGTACTTC.

V is TRBV5-1 and J is TRBJ2-7, with 7 positions matching TRBD1. CDR1 is SGHRS, CDR2 YFSETQ, per germline. The junction had 11 bases not matched to a gene; V was cut back by 4 bases and J by 1 base. The CDR3 runs to 16 residues. The CDR3 bases are TGCGCCAGCAGCCTGTCCGGGACAGATAATTCCTACGAGCAGTACTTC. Amino acids: CASSLSGTDNSYEQYF.

This rearrangement joins TRBV7-6 to TRBJ2-1; 8 bases fit TRBD2. CDR1 SGHVS and CDR2 FNYEAQ come from the germline V gene. The CDR3 consists of 15 residues. V gave up 3 bases and J gave up 5 bases; unmatched junction bases: 6. The CDR3: CASSLGGGLHNEQFF. The DNA for the CDR3 is TGTGCCAGCAGCTTGGGCGGGGGGCTCCACAATGAGCAGTTCTTC.

The chain recombines TRBV6-5 with TRBJ1-2; 7 nucleotides match TRBD1. Germline CDR1 MNHEY, CDR2 SVGAGI. This CDR3 spans 15 amino acids. Unmatched junction bases numbered 9, after V lost 2 bases and J lost 6 bases. The CDR3 region is CASSYHPGTANGYTF. The CDR3 bases are TGTGCCAGCAGTTACCACCCCGGGACAGCAAATGGCTACACCTTC.

V and J are TRBV7-9 and TRBJ2-5, with a possible D match to TRBD2 (5 bases). This CDR3 contains 14 residues. Looked up from germline, CDR1 is SEHNR and CDR2 is FQNEAQ (reference sequence). With 5 bases removed from V and 4 bases from J, the gap between germline ends came to 14 bases. CDR3 residues: CASSREEGRETQYF. As DNA, the CDR3 is TGTGCCAGCAGCCGGGAAGAGGGCCGAGAGACCCAGTACTTC.

V gene TRBV10-3 combines with J gene TRBJ1-2; 7 positions match TRBD1. This CDR3 is 15 amino acids long. V was clipped by 7 bases and J by 2 bases; unmatched bases: 10. Germline CDR1 ENHRY, CDR2 SYGVKD. This chain's CDR3 is CAITGTGAPNYGYTF. CDR3 DNA: TGTGCCATCACCGGCACAGGGGCACCGAACTATGGCTACACCTTC.

The chain has TRBV18 and TRBJ2-5; the D is unclear. Germline V CDR1 and CDR2: KGHSH, LQKENI. V dropped 4 bases and J dropped 2 bases, with 8 bases sitting between them. The CDR3 is made up of 13 amino acids. CDR3 amino acids: CASSLGQQETQYF. CDR3 DNA: TGTGCCAGCTCACTGGGCCAGCAAGAGACCCAGTACTTC.

The chain links TRBV3-1 (or the pseudogene TRBV3-2) to TRBJ2-5; 7 positions match TRBD2. The V gene's germline CDR1 is LGHDT and CDR2 YNNKEL (reference sequence). The J segment lost 2 bases and the V segment lost 1 base, leaving 13 bases of the junction unmatched. The CDR3 consists of 18 residues. The CDR3 nucleotides read TGTGCCAGCAGCCAAGGAGTGTTGCCTAGCGGAAGGCAAGAGACCCAGTACTTC. It specifies CASSQGVLPSGRQETQYF.

In this sample, this clone turned up once. DNA for the CDR3: TGTGCCAGTACCCCAGAGGACAGGGGATGGGTCAATGAGCAGTTCTTC. Protein: CASTPEDRGWVNEQFF. This sequence joins TRBV19 and TRBJ2-1, with 9 nucleotides matching TRBD1. Germline trimming cut 7 bases from V and 6 bases from J; bases unmatched to any gene: 13. In germline, CDR1 is LNHDA, CDR2 SQIVND (reference sequence). CDR3 length: 16 residues.

This clone was counted once. J is TRBJ1-4 and V is TRBV5-8, with TRBD1 as a possible D gene (6 bases). The CDR3 spans 18 residues. Between the trimmed V and J ends, which lost 4 bases and 2 bases, there was a span of 21 bases. The germline V gene has CDR1 SGHTS and CDR2 YDEGEE. CDR3 nucleotides: TGTGCCAGCAGCCGAGCCATATTCGGGACATCCACTAATGAAAAACTGTTTTTT. This sequence encodes CASSRAIFGTSTNEKLFF.

This chain connects TRBV7-2 to TRBJ1-3; D perhaps matches TRBD1 (6 bases). The CDR3 is made up of 16 amino acids. Germline assignment: CDR1 SGHTA and CDR2 FQGNSA. The V end lost 3 bases, the J end lost 0 bases, and 12 bases lay between the germline ends. The CDR3 loop is CASSLGHTFSGNTIYF. The CDR3 region has the DNA TGTGCCAGCAGCTTGGGACACACCTTCTCTGGAAACACCATATATTTT.

The chain is built from TRBV5-1 and TRBJ1-3; no clear D. With 0 bases removed from V and 0 bases from J, the gap between germline ends came to 10 bases. The CDR3 consists of 16 residues. Germline CDR1 SGHRS, CDR2 YFSETQ. CDR3 in amino acids: CASSLDTTNSGNTIYF. The CDR3 region has the DNA TGCGCCAGCAGCTTGGATACAACAAACTCTGGAAACACCATATATTTT.

This chain uses TRBV11-3 with TRBJ2-1; D is uncertain. Germline V gene lookup returns CDR1 SGHNT and CDR2 YENEEA. The CDR3 has 13 residues. V was pared by 1 base and J by 9 bases, with 10 bases between. The CDR3 here is CASSLGLESEQFF. In DNA form, the CDR3 reads TGTGCCAGCAGCTTAGGATTGGAGTCTGAGCAGTTCTTC.

The gene calls are TRBV5-1 and TRBJ1-1, with TRBD1 identical over 8 bases. The CDR3 consists of 15 residues. V was pared by 6 bases and J by 2 bases, with 9 bases of the junction left unmatched. Germline assignment: CDR1 SGHRS and CDR2 YFSETQ. The chain's CDR3 is CASTETGTGNTEAFF. The CDR3 nucleotides read TGCGCCAGCACCGAAACCGGGACAGGTAACACTGAAGCTTTCTTT.

This chain uses TRBV5-4 with TRBJ2-1; D gene uncertain. The CDR3 extends over 15 amino acids. CDR1 and CDR2 from the germline V gene are SGHNT and YYREEE (reference sequence). V dropped 4 bases and J dropped 8 bases, with 19 bases sitting between them. The CDR3 sequence: CASSRPEQVFHEQFF. DNA for the CDR3: TGTGCCAGCAGCCGCCCCGAGCAGGTTTTCCATGAGCAGTTCTTC. The full variable domain, rest sourced from reference TRBV5-4 and TRBJ2-1, is ETGVTQSPTHLIKTRGQQVTLRCSSQSGHNTVSWYQQALGQGPQFIFQYYREEENGRGNFPPRFSGLQFPNYSSELNVNALELDDSALYLCASSRPEQVFHEQFFGPGTRLTVL.

The chain uses TRBV7-3 and TRBJ2-3, with TRBD1 identical over 9 bases. With V trimmed by 1 base and J by 2 bases, 4 bases remained unmatched. Germline V lookup: CDR1 SGHTA, CDR2 FQGTGA. This CDR3 comprises 16 residues. The CDR3 bases are TGTGCCAGCAGCTTAATAGGGACAGGGACCACAGATACGCAGTATTTT. Its protein is CASSLIGTGTTDTQYF.

The J gene is TRBJ2-1, the V gene TRBV7-8, with 7 bases aligning to TRBD1. This CDR3 has 14 amino acids. From germline, CDR1 is SGHVS and CDR2 FQNEAQ. Trimming took 5 bases from V and 0 from J; bases not matched to a gene: 1. In DNA, the CDR3 is TGTGCCAGCAGCAGGGACAGCTCCTACAATGAGCAGTTCTTC. Translated, it gives CASSRDSSYNEQFF.

This chain connects TRBV7-9 to TRBJ2-3, with 11 bases that match TRBD2. V gave up 5 bases and J gave up 0 bases; unmatched junction bases: 10. This CDR3 spans 18 amino acids. In germline, CDR1 is SEHNR, CDR2 FQNEAQ (reference sequence). The CDR3 region is CASSPRGTSGTSTDTQYF. CDR3 coding DNA: TGTGCCAGCAGCCCGAGGGGGACTAGCGGAACTAGCACAGATACGCAGTATTTT.

As for this clone: One end of the junction fails to match germline, which may point to a read error. V and J are TRBV4-2 and TRBJ2-2; no reliable D call. CDR1 and CDR2 from the germline V gene are LGHNA and YNFKEQ. The CDR3 is 14 amino acids. CDR3 coding DNA: TGTGCCAGCACCCAAGCCCGGCGGACCGGGGAGCTGTTTTTT. It translates to CASTQARRTGELFF.

J is TRBJ2-3 and V is TRBV29-1; the match to TRBD2 covers 12 bases. The length of the CDR3 is 15 residues. From germline, CDR1 is SQVTM and CDR2 ANQGSEA. V dropped 5 bases and J dropped 1; count of bases not matched to a gene: 4. The CDR3 DNA sequence: TGCAGCGTTAATCTAGCGGGAGGGGGCACAGATACGCAGTATTTT. Protein: CSVNLAGGGTDTQYF.

The chain combines TRBV4-3 with TRBJ1-1, with 7 bases aligning to TRBD1. V was pared by 0 bases and J by 4 bases, with 8 bases of the junction left unmatched. Looked up from germline, CDR1 is LGHNA and CDR2 is YSLEER. The CDR3 loop spans 16 amino acids. The CDR3 is CASSQEPGGRGTEAFF. CDR3 nucleotides: TGCGCCAGCAGCCAAGAACCAGGGGGGCGGGGCACTGAAGCTTTCTTT.